This T cell receptor beta chain was obtained from a study of cytomegalovirus exposure and HLA in healthy donors. Study-level points and caveats: V segments that were indistinguishable, TRBV6-2 and TRBV6-3 among them, were omitted from analysis. Immune exposure information available was restricted to CMV serostatus.

Healthy bone marrow donors made up the cohort. Concerning this clone: Its antigen is unidentified.

This PCR relied on a set of 60 Vbeta primers and 13 Jbeta primers. The data were produced by immunoSEQ multiplex PCR, yet TCRdb's version contains in-frame clones alone and is incomplete. The sample shows fewer than 250,000 clones, almost 80% of them seen only once. Germline CDR1 is SGHDT and CDR2 is YYEEEE. Trimming took off 7 bases at V and 4 bases at J, with 15 bases between the two ends. This CDR3 is 13 amino acids long. Material: PBMCs. The source is a man between 18 and 29 years old in good health and CMV-seronegative. This chain joins TRBV5-6 and TRBJ2-7, with D maybe TRBD2 (6 bases). The DNA of the CDR3 is TGTGCCAGCTTCCGGACGGGGGATTACGAGCAGTACTTC. This gives the protein CASFRTGDYEQYF.